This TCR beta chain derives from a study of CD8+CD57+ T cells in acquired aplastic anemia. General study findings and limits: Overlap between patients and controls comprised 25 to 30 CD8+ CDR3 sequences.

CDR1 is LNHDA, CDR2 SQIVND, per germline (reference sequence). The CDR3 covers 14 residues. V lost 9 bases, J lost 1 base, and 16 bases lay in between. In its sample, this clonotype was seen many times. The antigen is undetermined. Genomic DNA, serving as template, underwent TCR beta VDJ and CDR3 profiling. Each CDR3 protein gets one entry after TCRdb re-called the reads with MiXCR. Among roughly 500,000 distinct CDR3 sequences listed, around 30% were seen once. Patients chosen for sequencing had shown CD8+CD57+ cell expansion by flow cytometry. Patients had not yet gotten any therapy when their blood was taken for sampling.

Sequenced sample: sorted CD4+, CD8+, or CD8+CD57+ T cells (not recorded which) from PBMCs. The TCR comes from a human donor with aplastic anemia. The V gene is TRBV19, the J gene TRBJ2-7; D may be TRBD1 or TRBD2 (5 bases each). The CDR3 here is CASSPGTVSYEQYF. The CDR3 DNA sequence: TGTGCCAGCAGTCCCGGGACGGTGTCCTACGAGCAGTACTTC. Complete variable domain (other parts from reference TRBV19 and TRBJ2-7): DGGITQSPKYLFRKEGQNVTLSCEQNLNHDAMYWYRQDPGQGLRLIYYSQIVNDFQKGDIAEGYSVSREKKESFPLTVTSAQKNPTAFYLCASSPGTVSYEQYFGPGTRLTVT.